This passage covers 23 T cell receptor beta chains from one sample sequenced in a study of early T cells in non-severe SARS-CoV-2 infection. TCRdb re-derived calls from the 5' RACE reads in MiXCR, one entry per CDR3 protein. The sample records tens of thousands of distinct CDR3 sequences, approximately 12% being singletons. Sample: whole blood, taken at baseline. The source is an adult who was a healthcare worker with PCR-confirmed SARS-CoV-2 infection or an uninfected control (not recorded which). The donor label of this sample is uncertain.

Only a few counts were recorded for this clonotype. The CDR3 loop is CASSLSLDTGELFF. In nucleotides, the CDR3 is TGTGCCAGCAGCCTGTCCTTAGACACCGGGGAGCTGTTTTTT. The chain recombines TRBV5-4 with TRBJ2-2; D gene ambiguous. This CDR3 spans 14 amino acids. V lost 4 bases and J 3 bases, leaving 10 bases between the germline ends. The germline V gene has CDR1 SGHNT and CDR2 YYREEE (reference sequence).

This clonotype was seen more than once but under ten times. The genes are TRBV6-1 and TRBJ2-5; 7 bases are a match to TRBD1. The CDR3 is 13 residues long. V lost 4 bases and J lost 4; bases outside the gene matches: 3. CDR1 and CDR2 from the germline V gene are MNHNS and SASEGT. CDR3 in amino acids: CASSGYRGETQYF. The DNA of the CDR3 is TGTGCCAGCAGTGGATACAGGGGAGAGACCCAGTACTTC.

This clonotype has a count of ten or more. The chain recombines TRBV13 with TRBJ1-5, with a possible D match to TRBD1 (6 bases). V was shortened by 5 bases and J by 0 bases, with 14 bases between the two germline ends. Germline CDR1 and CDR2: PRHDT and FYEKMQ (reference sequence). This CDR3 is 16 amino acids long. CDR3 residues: CASSAGTGASNQPQHF. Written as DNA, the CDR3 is TGTGCCAGCAGCGCCGGTACGGGGGCTAGCAATCAGCCCCAGCATTTT.

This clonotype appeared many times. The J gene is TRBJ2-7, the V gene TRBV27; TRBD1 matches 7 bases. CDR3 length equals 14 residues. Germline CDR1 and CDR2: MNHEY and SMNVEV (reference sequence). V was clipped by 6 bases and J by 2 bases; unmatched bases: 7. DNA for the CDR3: TGTGCCAGCAGATTAAGGACAGGACCCTACGAGCAGTACGTC. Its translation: CASRLRTGPYEQYV.

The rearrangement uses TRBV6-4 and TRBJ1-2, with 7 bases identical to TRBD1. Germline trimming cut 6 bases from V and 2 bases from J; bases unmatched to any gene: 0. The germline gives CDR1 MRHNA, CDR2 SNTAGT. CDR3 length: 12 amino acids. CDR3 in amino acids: CASRDRNYGYTF. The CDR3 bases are TGTGCCAGCAGGGACAGGAACTATGGCTACACCTTC.

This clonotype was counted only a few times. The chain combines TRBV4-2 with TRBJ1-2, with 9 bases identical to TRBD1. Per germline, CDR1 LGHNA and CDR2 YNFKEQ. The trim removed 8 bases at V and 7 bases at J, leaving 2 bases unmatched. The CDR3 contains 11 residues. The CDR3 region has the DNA TGTGCCAGCGGACAGGGGTCTGGCTACACCTTC. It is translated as CASGQGSGYTF.

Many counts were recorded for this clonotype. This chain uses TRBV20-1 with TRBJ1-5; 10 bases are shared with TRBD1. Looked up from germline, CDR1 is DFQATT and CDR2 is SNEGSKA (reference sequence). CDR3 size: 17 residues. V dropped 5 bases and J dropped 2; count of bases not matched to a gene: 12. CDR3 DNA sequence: TGCAGTGCTCAGCCCTTGACAGGGGGCTACGGCAATCAGCCCCAGCATTTT. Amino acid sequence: CSAQPLTGGYGNQPQHF.

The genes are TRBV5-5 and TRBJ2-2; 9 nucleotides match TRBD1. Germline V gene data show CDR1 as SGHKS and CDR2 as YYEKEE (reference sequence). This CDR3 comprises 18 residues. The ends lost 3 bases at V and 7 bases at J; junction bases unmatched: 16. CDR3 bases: TGTGCCAGCAGCTCGCGCCCGCGACAGGGGGATTGGGACGGGGAGCTGTTTTTT. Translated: CASSSRPRQGDWDGELFF.

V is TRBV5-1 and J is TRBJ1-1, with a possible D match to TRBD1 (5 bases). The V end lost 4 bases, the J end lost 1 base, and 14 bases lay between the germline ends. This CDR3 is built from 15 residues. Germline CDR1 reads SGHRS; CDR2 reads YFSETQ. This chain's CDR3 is CASSATGASNTEAFF. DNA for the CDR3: TGCGCCAGCAGCGCCACCGGGGCCTCGAACACTGAAGCTTTCTTT.

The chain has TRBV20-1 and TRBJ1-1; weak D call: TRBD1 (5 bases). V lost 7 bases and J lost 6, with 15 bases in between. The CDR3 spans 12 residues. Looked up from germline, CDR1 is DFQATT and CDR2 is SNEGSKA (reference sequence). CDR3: CSVTGGRAEAFF. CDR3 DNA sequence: TGCAGTGTTACCGGGGGTCGGGCTGAAGCTTTCTTT.

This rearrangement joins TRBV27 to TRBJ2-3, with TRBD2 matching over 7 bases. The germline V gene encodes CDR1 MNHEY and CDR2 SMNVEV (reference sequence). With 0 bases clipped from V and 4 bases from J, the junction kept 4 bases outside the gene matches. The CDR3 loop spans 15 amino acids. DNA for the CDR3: TGTGCCAGCAGTTTATCGCTGGGGGGGTCAGATACGCAGTATTTT. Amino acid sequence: CASSLSLGGSDTQYF.

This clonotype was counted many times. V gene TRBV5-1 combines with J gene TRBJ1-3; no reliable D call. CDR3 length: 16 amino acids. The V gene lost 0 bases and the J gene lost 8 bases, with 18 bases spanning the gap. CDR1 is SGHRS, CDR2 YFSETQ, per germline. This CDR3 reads CASSLGTTGGSYTIYF. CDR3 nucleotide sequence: TGCGCCAGCAGCTTGGGGACGACGGGTGGATCGTACACCATATATTTT.

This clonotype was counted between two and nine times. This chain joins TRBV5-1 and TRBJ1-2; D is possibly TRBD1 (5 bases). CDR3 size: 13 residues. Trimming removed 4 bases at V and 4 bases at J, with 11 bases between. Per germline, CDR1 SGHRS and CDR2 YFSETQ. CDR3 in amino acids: CASSPDTRYGYTF. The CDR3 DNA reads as TGCGCCAGCAGCCCGGACACTCGCTATGGCTACACCTTC.

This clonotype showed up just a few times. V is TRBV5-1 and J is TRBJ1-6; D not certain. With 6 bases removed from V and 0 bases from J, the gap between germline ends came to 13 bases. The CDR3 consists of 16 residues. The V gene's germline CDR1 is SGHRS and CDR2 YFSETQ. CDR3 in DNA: TGCGCCAGCACAGGACGGGCAAACTCCTATAATTCACCCCTCCACTTT. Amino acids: CASTGRANSYNSPLHF.

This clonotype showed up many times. The CDR3 here is CASSPGRVGANEQFF. CDR3 DNA: TGTGCCAGCAGCCCTGGTCGAGTTGGGGCCAATGAGCAGTTCTTC. V usage is TRBV9 and J usage is TRBJ2-1, with D perhaps TRBD1 (5 bases). This CDR3 contains 15 residues. From germline, CDR1 is SGDLS and CDR2 YYNGEE. The V and J ends lost 4 bases and 6 bases respectively, with 17 bases between them.

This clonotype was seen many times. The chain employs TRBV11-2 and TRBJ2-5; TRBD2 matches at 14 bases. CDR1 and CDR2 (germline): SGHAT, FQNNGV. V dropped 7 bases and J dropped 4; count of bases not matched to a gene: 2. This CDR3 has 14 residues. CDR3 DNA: TGTGCCAGCACCGGGACTAGCGGGGGAGAGACCCAGTACTTC. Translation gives CASTGTSGGETQYF.

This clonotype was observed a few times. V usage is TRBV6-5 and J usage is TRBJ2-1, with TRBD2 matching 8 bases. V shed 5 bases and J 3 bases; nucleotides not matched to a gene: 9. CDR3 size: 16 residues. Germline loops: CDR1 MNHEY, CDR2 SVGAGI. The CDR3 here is CASSKPSGGLYNEQFF. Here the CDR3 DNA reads TGTGCCAGCAGTAAACCCTCGGGGGGGCTCTACAATGAGCAGTTCTTC.

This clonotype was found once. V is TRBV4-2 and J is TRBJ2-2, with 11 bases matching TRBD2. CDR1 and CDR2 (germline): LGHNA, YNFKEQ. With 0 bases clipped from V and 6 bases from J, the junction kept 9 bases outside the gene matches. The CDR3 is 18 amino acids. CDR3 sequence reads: CASSQELVLAGASGELFF. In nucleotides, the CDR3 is TGTGCCAGCAGCCAAGAGCTCGTACTAGCGGGAGCTTCCGGGGAGCTGTTTTTT.

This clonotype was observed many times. Written as DNA, the CDR3 is TGTGCCAGCAGCCCGTTAGCGATTCTGGAGACCCAGTACTTC. It encodes CASSPLAILETQYF. J is TRBJ2-5 and V is TRBV11-2, with D possibly TRBD2 on 5 matching bases. Germline V gene data show CDR1 as SGHAT and CDR2 as FQNNGV. The V and J ends lost 5 bases and 5 bases respectively, with 15 bases between them. This CDR3 has 14 amino acids.

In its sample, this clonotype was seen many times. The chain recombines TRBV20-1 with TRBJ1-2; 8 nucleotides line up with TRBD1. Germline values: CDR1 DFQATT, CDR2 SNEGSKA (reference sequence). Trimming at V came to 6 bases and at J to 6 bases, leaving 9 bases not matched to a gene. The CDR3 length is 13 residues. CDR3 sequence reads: CSARTGRGHGYTF. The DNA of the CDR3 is TGCAGTGCAAGGACAGGGAGGGGACATGGCTACACCTTC.

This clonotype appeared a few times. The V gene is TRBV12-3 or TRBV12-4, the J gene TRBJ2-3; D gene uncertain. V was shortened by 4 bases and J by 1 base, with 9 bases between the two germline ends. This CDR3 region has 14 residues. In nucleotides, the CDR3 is TGTGCCAGCAGTTCCGTTCAACGCACAGATACGCAGTATTTT. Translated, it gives CASSSVQRTDTQYF.

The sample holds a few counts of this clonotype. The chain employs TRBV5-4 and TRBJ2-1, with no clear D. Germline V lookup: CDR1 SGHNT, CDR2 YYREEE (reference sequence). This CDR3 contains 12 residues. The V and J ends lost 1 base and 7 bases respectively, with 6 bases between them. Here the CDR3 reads CASSLTWNEQFF. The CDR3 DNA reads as TGTGCCAGCAGCTTGACCTGGAATGAGCAGTTCTTC.

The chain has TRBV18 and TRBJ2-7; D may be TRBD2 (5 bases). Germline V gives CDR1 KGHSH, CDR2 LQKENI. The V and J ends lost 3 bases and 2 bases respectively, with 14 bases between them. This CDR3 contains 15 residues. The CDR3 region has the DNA TGTGCCAGCTCACCGCAAAATAGCGCCGCCTACGAGCAGTACGTC. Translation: CASSPQNSAAYEQYV.